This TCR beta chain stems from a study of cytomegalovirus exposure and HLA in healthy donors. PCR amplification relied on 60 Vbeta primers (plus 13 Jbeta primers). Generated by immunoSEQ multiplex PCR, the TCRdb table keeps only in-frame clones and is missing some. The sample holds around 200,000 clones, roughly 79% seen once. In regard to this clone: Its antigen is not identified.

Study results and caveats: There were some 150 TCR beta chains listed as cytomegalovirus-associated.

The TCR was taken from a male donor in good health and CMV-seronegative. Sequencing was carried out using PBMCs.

The CDR3 loop reads CAWRGLAGSTETQYF. The CDR3 nucleotides are TGTGCCTGGAGAGGACTAGCGGGGAGTACAGAGACCCAGTACTTC. V usage is TRBV30 and J usage is TRBJ2-5, with 12 bases identical to TRBD2. The V and J ends lost 3 bases and 4 bases, in that order; junction bases with no gene match: 6. Germline assignment: CDR1 GTSNPN and CDR2 SVGIG (reference sequence). CDR3 length equals 15 residues.